Below, one T cell receptor beta chain is given with its context. The junction departs from the called germline gene at one end, perhaps through a read error. The sample comes from a study of blood T cell repertoires in COVID-19. The V gene's germline CDR1 is SNHLY and CDR2 FYNNEI. CDR3 length equals 15 residues. The assay was immunoSEQ multiplex PCR, and TCRdb's table has in-frame clones only and misses some. Here the sample spans roughly 72,000 clones, more than 75% being singletons. The chain couples TRBV2 to TRBJ2-7; 9 bases match TRBD2. The source of this sequence is a human donor in a cohort sampled during active COVID-19. Sequencing was carried out using peripheral blood. The CDR3 region is CASSGPAGGSDEQYF. CDR3 coding DNA: TGTGCCAGCAGTGGACCAGCGGGAGGCTCCGACGAGCAGTACTTC.